This TCR beta chain was found in a study of T cells in Graves' hyperthyroidism and ophthalmopathy. Germline assignment: CDR1 MGHDK and CDR2 SYGVNS. The V end was cut by 3 bases, the J end by 7 bases, with 12 bases between. This CDR3 has 13 amino acids. The source material, RNA transcripts, was used to amplify TCR beta CDR3 regions. First-round RT-PCR of the TCR CDR3 relied on the HTBI primer set. One entry per CDR3 protein results from TCRdb running MiXCR on the multiplex PCR reads. The table lists about 210,000 distinct CDR3 sequences, approximately 16% of them singletons. This TCR was recovered from a man between 40 and 49 years old with Graves' hyperthyroidism. The chain uses TRBV25-1 and TRBJ1-2; tentatively, D is TRBD1 (5 bases). The sample comprised blood. The CDR3 region has the DNA TGTGCCAGCAGTGACCTGGACAATGGTGGCTACACCTTC. This gives the protein CASSDLDNGGYTF.